The present T cell receptor beta chain was sequenced within a study of tumor and adjacent non-tumor tissue in lung cancer. TCRbeta libraries were built with three rounds of nested PCR, modified from ARM-PCR. TCRdb reprocessed the multiplex PCR reads with MiXCR, giving one entry per CDR3 protein. The table lists about 75,000 distinct CDR3 sequences, around 70% of them singletons, with roughly 25% in the top ten. This clonotype is labeled large. This sample's RNA came from whole unsorted tissue. The normal lung tissue was taken more than 3 cm from the tumor edge. The CDR3 runs to 16 residues. After removal of 2 bases from V and 4 bases from J, the junction contained 9 bases not matched to a gene. Looked up from germline, CDR1 is MNHNS and CDR2 is SASEGT.

The sample comprised distant non-tumor lung tissue. V gene TRBV6-1 combines with J gene TRBJ2-3; 7 positions match TRBD2. The sequence derives from a woman between 50 and 59 years old with non-small cell lung cancer. CDR3 loop: CASSERGGSGSDTQYF. The CDR3 nucleotides read TGTGCCAGCAGTGAAAGAGGCGGGAGCGGCTCAGATACGCAGTATTTT.